The 9 T cell receptor beta chains in this list originate from one sample, sequenced in a study of shared clonotypes between healthy human individuals (dated by TCRdb to the early 2020s). For the CD8 naive samples, CD45RO-negative cells were positively selected for CCR7, yielding a CD45RA+CCR7+ population from which TemRA cells were excluded. Library construction relied on the immunoSEQ multiplex PCR assay. This is the immuneACCESS table as TCRdb keeps it, with only in-frame sequences that have V and J called. A part of the clones is gone; compared with another copy, unresolved V genes explain less than half, and the rest is unexplained. This sample gives about 2.1 million clones in total; around 93% of them show up just once. Of the sample, roughly 1.7% falls within the top ten clones. The specimen was naive CD8+ T cells from PBMCs. In light of the paper, this sample's cell subset or site label describes: CD45RA+CCR7+. The source is a man aged 18 to 35 in good health. Some clones in this sample may be carry-over from other donors' samples.

This chain uses TRBV27 with TRBJ1-4, with no clear D. Deletions cut 5 bases from V and 6 bases from J, with 10 bases between. This CDR3 is 13 amino acids long. The germline V gene has CDR1 MNHEY and CDR2 SMNVEV (reference sequence). In DNA, the CDR3 is TGTGCCAGCAGTATCCTGAGTGATGAAAAACTGTTTTTT. It codes for CASSILSDEKLFF.

This rearrangement joins TRBV9 to TRBJ2-7, with D perhaps being TRBD1 or TRBD2 (6 bases each). Trimming left V 0 bases short and J 3 bases short, with 10 bases between. Germline values: CDR1 SGDLS, CDR2 YYNGEE. The CDR3 loop spans 14 amino acids. The CDR3 region has the DNA TGTGCCAGCAGCGTAGCCGCGGGACACTACGAGCAGTACTTC. Translating it yields CASSVAAGHYEQYF. The full variable domain, in which reference TRBV9 and TRBJ2-7 provide the parts outside the CDR3, is DSGVTQTPKHLITATGQRVTLRCSPRSGDLSVYWYQQSLDQGLQFLIQYYNGEERAKGNILERFSAQQFPDLHSELNLSSLELGDSALYFCASSVAAGHYEQYFGPGTRLTVT.

Turning to this clone: Other DNA sequences within the sample encode an identical CDR3. The chain couples TRBV7-9 to TRBJ1-1; D ambiguous. The germline V and J ends were trimmed by 5 bases and 6 bases, with 16 bases remaining between them. From germline, CDR1 is SEHNR and CDR2 FQNEAQ (reference sequence). CDR3 length equals 14 residues. The CDR3 DNA reads TGTGCCAGCAGCCCCCCAGGCCCCAACCCTGAAGCTTTCTTT. This translates into CASSPPGPNPEAFF. Using reference TRBV7-9 and TRBJ1-1 for the parts outside the CDR3, the full variable domain is DTGVSQNPRHKITKRGQNVTFRCDPISEHNRLYWYRQTLGQGPEFLTYFQNEAQLEKSRLLSDRFSAERPKGSFSTLEIQRTEQGDSAMYLCASSPPGPNPEAFFGQGTRLTVV.

The chain combines TRBV27 with TRBJ2-7; D possibly matches TRBD1 or TRBD2 (5 bases each). CDR1 and CDR2 (germline): MNHEY, SMNVEV (reference sequence). There are 15 residues in the CDR3. Trimming removed 4 bases from V and 4 bases from J, with 17 bases in between. This chain's CDR3 is CASSSTPGREYEQYF. CDR3 coding DNA: TGTGCCAGCAGTTCCACCCCGGGACGGGAATACGAGCAGTACTTC.

This clone showed up just once. The chain carries TRBV6-1 and TRBJ2-1; 7 bases align to TRBD2. J lost 4 bases, V lost 7 bases, and 1 base had no gene match. The germline V gene encodes CDR1 MNHNS and CDR2 SASEGT. CDR3 length: 12 amino acids. CDR3 sequence: CASMGGYNEQFF. The CDR3 DNA reads TGTGCCAGCATGGGGGGGTACAATGAGCAGTTCTTC.

The V gene is TRBV6-1, the J gene TRBJ1-1; D is ambiguous. Germline V CDR1 and CDR2: MNHNS, SASEGT. The CDR3 spans 16 residues. The V end lost 2 bases, the J end lost 3 bases, and 16 bases lay between the germline ends. The CDR3 is CASSEMLLPWDTEAFF. CDR3 in DNA: TGTGCCAGCAGTGAAATGTTATTACCCTGGGACACTGAAGCTTTCTTT.

This chain joins TRBV14 and TRBJ2-7; D is perhaps TRBD2 (5 bases). The CDR3 spans 13 residues. V dropped 4 bases and J dropped 3 bases, with 10 bases sitting between them. From germline, CDR1 is SGHDN and CDR2 FVKESK. Here the CDR3 DNA reads TGTGCCAGCAGCCTAAGACGGGGCTACGAGCAGTACTTC. Encoded protein: CASSLRRGYEQYF.

V gene TRBV6-5 combines with J gene TRBJ2-2; D unclear. Trimming took off 9 bases at V and 7 bases at J, with 15 bases between the two ends. There are 13 residues in the CDR3. Per the germline V gene, CDR1 is MNHEY and CDR2 is SVGAGI. The CDR3 loop is CASHLALHGELFF. In nucleotides, the CDR3 is TGTGCCAGTCACCTGGCACTGCACGGGGAGCTGTTTTTT.

V is TRBV13 and J is TRBJ2-5; maybe TRBD1 (6 bases). CDR3 length: 14 residues. Per the germline V gene, CDR1 is PRHDT and CDR2 is FYEKMQ (reference sequence). V gave up 5 bases and J gave up 0 bases, with 10 bases separating them. CDR3 DNA: TGTGCCAGCAGCCCCTGGACAGACCAAGAGACCCAGTACTTC. Its translation is CASSPWTDQETQYF.